The source of this T cell receptor beta chain is a study of blood T cell repertoires in COVID-19. The CDR3 runs to 15 residues. Trimming removed 7 bases from V and 0 bases from J, with 14 bases in between. Germline V gene sequence: CDR1 SGHRS, CDR2 YFSETQ. Patients in Seattle were enrolled during active infection, then followed longitudinally. TCRdb's copy holds only in-frame clones and misses some; the assay was immunoSEQ multiplex PCR. There are around 260,000 clones in the sample; around 84% occur only once, and roughly 5.6% lies in the top ten. This clonotype originated in a woman aged 55 to 70 with COVID-19, enrolled during active disease. The chain links TRBV5-1 to TRBJ2-1, with D uncertain. Sequencing used peripheral blood. DNA of the CDR3: TGCGCCAGCCACCCCAACTATCCCTCCTACAATGAGCAGTTCTTC. Its protein is CASHPNYPSYNEQFF.